The 9 T cell receptor beta chains listed next were all sequenced from one sample in a study of T cell responses to AZD1222 COVID-19 vaccine. Sequenced by immunoSEQ multiplex PCR; TCRdb stores in-frame clones only, minus some. Counted here are 84,000 or so clones, about nine tenths occurring once; the ten biggest clones make up about 3.5%. The material was peripheral blood, obtained 28 days after the second AZD1222 dose. The receptors were sampled from an adult who received the AZD1222 COVID-19 vaccine.

The rearrangement uses TRBV18 and TRBJ1-1, with D perhaps TRBD1 (6 bases). Germline CDR1 KGHSH, CDR2 LQKENI. This CDR3 is 14 amino acids long. Trimming shortened V by 6 bases and J by 4 bases, and 15 bases separated the two germline ends. In DNA, the CDR3 is TGTGCCAGCTCCCCGGCGGGGGGCGTCACTGAAGCTTTCTTT. Translated: CASSPAGGVTEAFF. Complete variable domain (other parts from reference TRBV18 and TRBJ1-1): NAGVMQNPRHLVRRRGQEARLRCSPMKGHSHVYWYRQLPEEGLKFMVYLQKENIIDESGMPKERFSAEFPKEGPSILRIQQVVRGDSAAYFCASSPAGGVTEAFFGQGTRLTVV.

The chain combines TRBV29-1 with TRBJ1-6; D might be TRBD1 (5 bases). The CDR3 runs to 13 residues. From germline, CDR1 is SQVTM and CDR2 ANQGSEA. V lost 5 bases to trimming and J lost 6 bases, with 11 bases between them. The CDR3 sequence is CSVRQWVNSPLHF. The CDR3 DNA sequence: TGCAGCGTTCGACAGTGGGTTAATTCACCCCTCCACTTT.

The chain recombines TRBV6-5 with TRBJ2-7, with 9 bases that match TRBD1. V was clipped by 4 bases and J by 4 bases; unmatched bases: 8. This CDR3 is 15 amino acids long. The germline V gene has CDR1 MNHEY and CDR2 SVGAGI. For the CDR3, the DNA is TGTGCCAGCAGTTTCTCCGGGACAGGGTTATACGAGCAGTACTTC. Translating gives CASSFSGTGLYEQYF.

This clone came up once. The V call is TRBV24-1, the J call TRBJ2-1; tentative D call: TRBD1 (5 bases). The CDR3 covers 16 residues. V lost 0 bases to trimming and J lost 0 bases, with 8 bases between them. The germline gives CDR1 KGHDR, CDR2 SFDVKD. CDR3 region: CATSDLRGSSYNEQFF. The CDR3 DNA reads TGTGCCACCAGTGATTTGAGGGGAAGCTCCTACAATGAGCAGTTCTTC.

This sequence joins TRBV2 and TRBJ1-1; D possibly corresponds to TRBD1 (6 bases). V was clipped by 8 bases and J by 1 base, with 14 bases between them. The V gene's germline CDR1 is SNHLY and CDR2 FYNNEI. The CDR3 runs to 14 residues. The CDR3 is CASQGWSTNTEAFF. As DNA, the CDR3 is TGTGCCAGCCAGGGGTGGTCTACGAACACTGAAGCTTTCTTT.

V usage is TRBV20-1 and J usage is TRBJ2-7; D is unresolved. This CDR3 contains 15 residues. The V gene's germline CDR1 is DFQATT and CDR2 SNEGSKA (reference sequence). The ends were cut back, 3 bases at V and 5 bases at J, with 20 bases in the middle. The CDR3, as DNA: TGCAGTGCTAGTCGCCGGGCAGTAGGTGCTGACGAGCAGTACTTC. This sequence encodes CSASRRAVGADEQYF.

V is TRBV24-1 and J is TRBJ2-2; TRBD1 matches 9 bases. The CDR3 sequence is 15 residues long. The V gene end was trimmed by 6 bases and the J gene end by 7 bases; junction bases not matched to a gene: 8. The V gene's germline CDR1 is KGHDR and CDR2 SFDVKD. The CDR3 DNA follows: TGTGCCACCAGTTACACAGGGGGCGGAAGCGGGGAGCTGTTTTTT. This codes for CATSYTGGGSGELFF.

This sequence joins TRBV6-1 and TRBJ2-7; maybe TRBD1 (6 bases). The CDR3 loop spans 13 amino acids. V gave up 3 bases and J gave up 6 bases, with 12 bases separating them. The germline gives CDR1 MNHNS, CDR2 SASEGT. This CDR3 is CASSEETGFEQYF. The CDR3 DNA is TGTGCCAGCAGTGAGGAAACAGGGTTCGAGCAGTACTTC.

The rearrangement uses TRBV6-5 and TRBJ1-5; D call uncertain. V was shortened by 0 bases and J by 4 bases, with 4 bases between the two germline ends. This CDR3 has 13 residues. Germline-derived CDR1 and CDR2 are MNHEY and SVGAGI. Here the CDR3 reads CASSYSTNQPQHF. CDR3 bases: TGTGCCAGCAGTTACTCCACTAATCAGCCCCAGCATTTT.